This paragraph covers one T cell receptor beta chain sequence. No antigen is known for it. The protocol was immunoSEQ multiplex PCR, while the TCRdb copy is restricted to in-frame clones and leaves out a portion. The table has 250,000 to 300,000 clones, nearly 90% seen once; the top ten hold about 0.36%. This record belongs to a study of cytomegalovirus exposure and HLA in healthy donors. Across the whole study: The platform used for the 120 or so validation repertoires matched that of the roughly 630 first-cohort repertoires, a later analysis reported. Study observations and caveats: Subsequent analysis found a tendency for first-cohort TCR clusters to co-occur within the 120 validation repertoires. Reported results showed that the classifier diagnosed cytomegalovirus status with high specificity and sensitivity.

The specimen was PBMCs. The sequence derives from a woman between 18 and 29 years old in good health and CMV-seronegative.

The CDR3 region is CASSLGTGAYNEQFF. CDR3 DNA sequence: TGTGCCAGCAGCCTCGGGACAGGGGCCTACAATGAGCAGTTCTTC. This chain links TRBV6-5 with TRBJ2-1; 10 nucleotides agree with TRBD1. Germline CDR1 reads MNHEY; CDR2 reads SVGAGI. J gave up 2 bases and V 6 bases, and 4 bases lay outside the gene matches. The CDR3 totals 15 residues.